Listed here are 5 T cell receptor beta chains from one sample, sequenced in a study of T cell changes during pregnancy in multiple sclerosis. The data were produced by immunoSEQ multiplex PCR, yet TCRdb's version contains in-frame clones alone and is incomplete. This table holds 90,000 to 120,000 clones, 85% to 95% found once. The sequenced sample was peripheral blood, obtained in the third trimester of pregnancy. The source is a female donor in good health, enrolled as a control in a pregnancy study.

This clone appeared once. The rearrangement uses TRBV7-3 and TRBJ2-2; maybe TRBD2 (5 bases). V was cut by 5 bases and J by 7 bases, with 11 bases left in between. Germline-derived CDR1 and CDR2 are SGHTA and FQGTGA. The CDR3 loop spans 13 amino acids. The CDR3: CASSPLGDGELFF. CDR3 in DNA: TGTGCCAGCAGCCCCCTCGGGGACGGGGAGCTGTTTTTT.

The chain recombines TRBV6-6 with TRBJ1-2; D is possibly TRBD1 (5 bases). V lost 1 base, J lost 6 bases, and 15 bases lay in between. Germline V lookup: CDR1 MNHNY, CDR2 SVGAGI (reference sequence). The CDR3 consists of 15 residues. The CDR3 DNA reads as TGTGCCAGCAGTTACTTCCAGGGTCGTGAGGATGGCTACACCTTC. Protein product: CASSYFQGREDGYTF.

V gene TRBV2 combines with J gene TRBJ1-1; D remains unclear. Trimming stripped 7 bases from V and 10 bases from J, with 13 bases between. The germline CDR1 and CDR2 sequences are SNHLY and FYNNEI. CDR3 length: 11 amino acids. CDR3 DNA sequence: TGTGCCAGCACCCTACGTCGAGTAGCTTTCTTT. This codes for CASTLRRVAFF.

The chain links TRBV2 to TRBJ1-3, with TRBD1 identical over 12 bases. The CDR3 runs to 16 residues. Germline V gene lookup returns CDR1 SNHLY and CDR2 FYNNEI. Trimming took 4 bases from V and 2 from J; bases not matched to a gene: 3. DNA of the CDR3: TGTGCCAGCAGTGCCGGGACAGGGGGCACTGGAAACACCATATATTTT. This codes for CASSAGTGGTGNTIYF. The full variable domain, in which reference TRBV2 and TRBJ1-3 provide the parts outside the CDR3, is EPEVTQTPSHQVTQMGQEVILRCVPISNHLYFYWYRQILGQKVEFLVSFYNNEISEKSEIFDDQFSVERPDGSNFTLKIRSTKLEDSAMYFCASSAGTGGTGNTIYFGEGSWLTVV.

The CDR3 protein is CASSLEGQTSYEQYF. The DNA of the CDR3 is TGTGCCAGCAGCTTAGAGGGACAGACCTCCTACGAGCAGTACTTC. The chain carries TRBV11-3 and TRBJ2-7; 7 bases are a match to TRBD1. CDR3 length equals 15 residues. Germline V gene sequence: CDR1 SGHNT, CDR2 YENEEA. V gave up 0 bases and J gave up 0 bases; unmatched junction bases: 2.